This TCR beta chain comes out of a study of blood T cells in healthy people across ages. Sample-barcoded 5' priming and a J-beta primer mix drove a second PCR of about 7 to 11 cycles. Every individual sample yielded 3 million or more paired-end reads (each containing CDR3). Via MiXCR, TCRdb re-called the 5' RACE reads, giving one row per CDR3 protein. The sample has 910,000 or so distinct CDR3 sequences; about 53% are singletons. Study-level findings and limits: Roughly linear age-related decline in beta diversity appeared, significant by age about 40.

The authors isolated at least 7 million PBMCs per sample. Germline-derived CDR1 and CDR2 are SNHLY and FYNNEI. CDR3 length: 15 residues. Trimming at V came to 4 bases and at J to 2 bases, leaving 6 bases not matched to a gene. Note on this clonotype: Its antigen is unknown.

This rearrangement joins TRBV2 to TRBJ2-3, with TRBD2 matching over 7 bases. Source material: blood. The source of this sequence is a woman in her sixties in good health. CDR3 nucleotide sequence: TGTGCCAGCAGTGTGCGGGAGCAGTTCACAGATACGCAGTATTTT. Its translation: CASSVREQFTDTQYF.